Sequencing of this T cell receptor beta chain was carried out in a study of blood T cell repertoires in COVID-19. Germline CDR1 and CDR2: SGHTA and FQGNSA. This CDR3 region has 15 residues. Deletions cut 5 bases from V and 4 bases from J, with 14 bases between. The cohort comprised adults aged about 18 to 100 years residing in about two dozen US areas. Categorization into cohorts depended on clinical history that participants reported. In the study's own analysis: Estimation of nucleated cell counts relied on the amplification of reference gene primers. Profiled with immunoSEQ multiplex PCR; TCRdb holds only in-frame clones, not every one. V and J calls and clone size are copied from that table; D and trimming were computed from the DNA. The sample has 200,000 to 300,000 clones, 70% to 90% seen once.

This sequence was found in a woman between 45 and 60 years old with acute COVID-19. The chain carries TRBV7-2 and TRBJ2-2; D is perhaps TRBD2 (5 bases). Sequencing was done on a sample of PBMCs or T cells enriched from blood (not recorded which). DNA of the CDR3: TGTGCCAGCAGCCTCGGGGAGAGGCGCACCGGGGAGCTGTTTTTT. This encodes CASSLGERRTGELFF.